Given below is one T cell receptor (beta chain) in context. Assay used: immunoSEQ multiplex PCR; TCRdb lists only in-frame clones, some missing. The sample carries about 400,000 clones, about 90% recorded once. The entry originates in a study of blood T cell repertoires in COVID-19. Turning to the study itself: Both acute and convalescent COVID-19 samples were obtained from the United States, Italy and Spain. PBMCs, B-cell-depleted T cells, or T cells were the source of the cDNA or gDNA that made up the material.

CDR3 length: 16 residues. The junction had 5 bases not matched to a gene; V was cut back by 5 bases and J by 2 bases. CDR1 is SGHTA and CDR2 is FQGNSA in the germline V gene. Participants, 18 to 89 years old, spanned under 25 US areas. Donors were grouped by their self-reported clinical history. Material: PBMCs or T cells enriched from blood (not recorded which). This TCR was recovered from a woman aged 25 to 39 who had recovered from COVID-19. The chain links TRBV7-2 to TRBJ2-1; 11 bases agree with TRBD2. The CDR3 here is CASSRVSGRAYNEQFF. Written as DNA, the CDR3 is TGTGCCAGCAGCCGTGTTAGCGGGAGGGCCTACAATGAGCAGTTCTTC.